The 10 T cell receptor beta chains presented below share a single source sample, sequenced in a study of T cells in narcolepsy. This table comes from immunoSEQ multiplex PCR, and its TCRdb copy is limited to in-frame clones, with some not included. The sample lists about 37,000 clones, roughly 80% seen once, with roughly 1% in the top ten. Sequencing input: memory (CD45RA-) CD4+ T cells from blood. All receptors come from a human donor in good health.

The chain joins TRBV6-6 to TRBJ2-5; a weak D match, TRBD1 (6 bases). The V end lost 8 bases, the J end lost 5 bases, and 21 bases lay between the germline ends. Germline V lookup: CDR1 MNHNY, CDR2 SVGAGI (reference sequence). The CDR3 has 15 residues. The CDR3 bases are TGTGCCAGCCCCCCGAGGCAGGGGATCGTGGAGACCCAGTACTTC. Translating it yields CASPPRQGIVETQYF.

This clone appeared a single time. The chain uses TRBV27 and TRBJ2-7; the D is unclear. The CDR3 consists of 13 residues. Germline V gene lookup returns CDR1 MNHEY and CDR2 SMNVEV (reference sequence). Trimming cost V 3 bases and J 3 bases, with 9 bases left between them. The CDR3 region is CASSLKGYYEQYF. CDR3 DNA: TGTGCCAGCAGTTTGAAGGGTTACTACGAGCAGTACTTC.

The DNA of the CDR3 is TGTGCCAGCAGCTTACCGATGTCAGGAGGCTACGAGCAGTACTTC. Amino acids: CASSLPMSGGYEQYF. The gene calls are TRBV7-2 and TRBJ2-7; tentatively, D is TRBD2 (5 bases). Looked up from germline, CDR1 is SGHTA and CDR2 is FQGNSA. V was clipped by 2 bases and J by 3 bases, with 14 bases between them. The CDR3 runs 15 residues.

The gene calls are TRBV7-2 and TRBJ2-1; TRBD2 might be the D (5 bases). The CDR3 is 13 residues long. CDR1 is SGHTA, CDR2 FQGNSA, per germline. Trimming pared 4 bases from V and 10 bases from J, leaving 14 bases between. As DNA, the CDR3 is TGTGCCAGCAGCTCTACCCGGAGGACCGAGCAGTTCTTC. Translation gives CASSSTRRTEQFF.

The J gene is TRBJ1-5, the V gene TRBV28, with a weak D call TRBD1 (6 bases). There are 14 residues in the CDR3. Germline lookup yields CDR1 MDHEN and CDR2 SYDVKM. V lost 7 bases, J lost 4 bases, and 14 bases lay in between. CDR3 DNA sequence: TGTGCCAGCAATGGGGGGCTCGGGAATCAGCCCCAGCATTTT. As protein: CASNGGLGNQPQHF.

The rearrangement uses TRBV11-2 and TRBJ2-7, with 9 bases aligning to TRBD2. The V and J ends lost 4 bases and 6 bases, in that order; junction bases with no gene match: 13. There are 16 residues in the CDR3. In germline, CDR1 is SGHAT, CDR2 FQNNGV. The CDR3 sequence: CASSSPYKRGAREQYF. The CDR3 bases are TGTGCCAGCAGCTCTCCCTACAAGCGGGGGGCGCGCGAGCAGTACTTC.

The chain couples TRBV19 to TRBJ2-5, with D unclear. Trimming stripped 6 bases from V and 4 bases from J, with 9 bases between. CDR3 size: 12 residues. CDR1 and CDR2 from the germline V gene are LNHDA and SQIVND (reference sequence). CDR3 amino acids: CASSPSGETQYF. As DNA, the CDR3 is TGTGCCAGTAGCCCTTCAGGAGAGACCCAGTACTTC.

The chain carries TRBV29-1 and TRBJ1-5, with D possibly matching TRBD1 (5 bases). There are 14 residues in the CDR3. Germline V gene data show CDR1 as SQVTM and CDR2 as ANQGSEA. The V and J ends lost 4 bases and 6 bases respectively, with 16 bases between them. CDR3 protein: CSVATPGRGQPQHF. CDR3 sequence (DNA): TGCAGCGTTGCGACCCCAGGGAGAGGTCAGCCCCAGCATTTT.

CDR3 residues: CASSLVASGSGGAKNIQYF. The DNA for the CDR3 is TGTGCCAGCAGCTTAGTTGCTAGCGGCTCCGGGGGGGCCAAAAACATTCAGTACTTC. The rearrangement uses TRBV7-2 and TRBJ2-4, with TRBD2 matching over 7 bases. Germline V CDR1 and CDR2: SGHTA, FQGNSA. This CDR3 is built from 19 residues. The ends lost 1 base at V and 1 base at J; junction bases unmatched: 13.

The CDR3 loop is CASSLDRGQETQYF. Written as DNA, the CDR3 is TGTGCCAGCAGCTTAGACAGGGGGCAAGAGACCCAGTACTTC. The chain links TRBV7-6 to TRBJ2-5, with 8 bases identical to TRBD1. Trimming at V came to 1 base and at J to 2 bases, leaving 0 bases not matched to a gene. The CDR3 runs to 14 residues. Germline CDR1 and CDR2: SGHVS and FNYEAQ.